This T cell receptor (beta chain) was identified during a study of blood T cell repertoires in COVID-19 (dated by TCRdb to 2018 to 2021). About the full investigation: Collaborator samples came from the United States, Italy and Spain and covered acute and convalescent phases of COVID-19. The dataset comprised deeply sampled blood TCRbeta repertoires from subjects exposed to, actively infected with, or recovered from COVID-19. Samples were obtained from the ongoing ImmuneRACE study (first 160 participants) and from over 1,000 subjects provided by 6 global collaborators. The prospective study material was composed of cDNA or gDNA derived from T cells, B-cell-depleted T cells, or PBMCs. Sample metadata almost always included a de-identified subject ID, COVID-19 status, age in years and sex. Where available, HLA class I and class II types were obtained from metadata supplied by the sample provider rather than from assay-based typing. The repertoires were made available in a free public database intended to serve as a resource for research on the immune response to SARS-CoV-2.

The paper as a whole reports these results and caveats: The quantity of clinical and demographic metadata differed by source and by participant and was supplied without curation.

As regards this clone: The specificity of this receptor is unknown. Base qualities are missing; no much larger clone stands one base away.

Participants in the prospective study were enrolled through a virtual design, were aged about 18 to 89 years, and lived in 24 United States geographic areas. In the prospective study, cohorts were assigned on the basis of participant-reported clinical history obtained from a screening survey and a study questionnaire. ImmuneRACE Cohort 3 recovered participants were defined by two consecutive negative NP/OP PCR tests, healthcare professional clearance, or symptom resolution. Each participant in the prospective study had whole blood, serum and a nasopharyngeal or oropharyngeal swab collected by mobile phlebotomists. Participants in the prospective study had the option to provide additional blood draws and questionnaires over an approximately two-month period. Prospective study blood samples were shipped either frozen or at room temperature before DNA extraction. TCRbeta CDR3 regions were amplified from genomic DNA using the immunoSEQ Assay, a bias-controlled multiplex PCR. Processing in the source paper ran as follows. Nucleated cell counts per sample were estimated from amplification of reference gene primers within the assay. To quantify the absolute abundance of each unique TCRbeta CDR3 rearrangement, sequence reads were collapsed and filtered. Productive Simpson clonality was computed per sample as the square root of Simpson's diversity index over productive rearrangements. Imported from immuneACCESS, the table was reduced by TCRdb to in-frame sequences with V and J called. These copies leave out some clones; in studies compared against another copy, an unresolved V gene accounts for under half, and the cause of the remainder is not known. That table gives V, J and clone size, and the DNA gave D and trimming. This sample lists about 300,000 clones; approximately 90% were detected once. 4.5% to 7% of the sample belongs to the ten largest clones.

The CDR3 goes from the cysteine to the phenylalanine over 13 residues. Only the CDR3 part of the read is kept: 39 bases, read in frame from the first base. Relative to germline, V is 6 bases shorter and J is 8 bases shorter, with 16 bases between their ends. The chain links TRBV12-3 or TRBV12-4 with TRBJ1-2; TRBD1 is perhaps the D gene, given 5 matching bases. This sequence originates from a woman in her twenties or thirties who had recovered from COVID-19. Specimen: PBMCs or T cells enriched from blood (not recorded which). The nucleotides read TGTGCCAGCAGCTCGGGGGTGGCTGGGGGCTACACCTTC. Translated, this gives CASSSGVAGGYTF.